A single sample gave rise to the 26 T cell receptor beta chains below, sequenced in a study of blood T cell repertoires in COVID-19. Sequencing used immunoSEQ multiplex PCR; TCRdb keeps in-frame clones, though not all of them. The repertoire holds about 150,000 clones, with 80% to 90% as singletons. Sequenced sample: peripheral blood. The receptors were sampled from a woman aged 40 to 49 with acute or convalescent COVID-19.

CDR3 coding DNA: TGCGCCAGCAGGGGGGGAGAGACCCAGTACTTC. This translates into CASRGGETQYF. The V gene is TRBV10-2, the J gene TRBJ2-5; tentative D call: TRBD2 (6 bases). This CDR3 has 11 amino acids. The germline V gene has CDR1 WSHSY and CDR2 SAAADI. Trimming took off 6 bases at V and 4 bases at J, with 6 bases between the two ends.

The chain employs TRBV6-5 and TRBJ2-7; tentative D call: TRBD2 (6 bases). Trimming took off 11 bases at V and 5 bases at J, with 22 bases between the two ends. CDR1 MNHEY and CDR2 SVGAGI come from the germline V gene. This CDR3 comprises 14 residues. The CDR3: CAPTRGQTSNEQYF. DNA for the CDR3: TGTGCCCCCACGCGGGGCCAAACAAGTAACGAGCAGTACTTC.

The chain joins TRBV25-1 to TRBJ1-2; D is undetermined. V was trimmed by 2 bases and J by 8 bases, leaving 6 bases between them. Germline loops: CDR1 MGHDK, CDR2 SYGVNS. CDR3 size: 11 residues. As DNA, the CDR3 is TGTGCCAGCAGTGAAAGTCTAGGCTACACCTTC. It is translated as CASSESLGYTF.

J is TRBJ2-3 and V is TRBV5-4; no clear D gene. The V gene's germline CDR1 is SGHNT and CDR2 YYREEE (reference sequence). The length of the CDR3 is 13 residues. V was cut by 0 bases and J by 1 base, with 3 bases left in between. The CDR3 is CASSLAGTDTQYF. The DNA for the CDR3 is TGTGCCAGCAGCTTGGCAGGCACAGATACGCAGTATTTT.

The CDR3 is CASSPGEGLSQPQHF. The CDR3 DNA reads TGTGCCAGCAGCCCCGGGGAGGGCTTAAGTCAGCCCCAGCATTTT. J is TRBJ1-5 and V is TRBV7-6, with unresolved D. The V gene lost 5 bases and the J gene lost 6 bases, with 17 bases spanning the gap. Germline CDR1 and CDR2: SGHVS and FNYEAQ. This CDR3 has 15 residues.

The V and J genes are TRBV19 and TRBJ1-6; D possibly corresponds to TRBD1 (6 bases). CDR3 length equals 15 residues. V lost 6 bases and J lost 6, with 15 bases in between. Germline V gene data show CDR1 as LNHDA and CDR2 as SQIVND (reference sequence). CDR3: CASRPGLQGNSPLHF. The CDR3 DNA follows: TGTGCCAGTAGACCGGGATTACAGGGTAATTCACCCCTCCACTTT.

CDR3 protein: CASSHRDSRYEQYF. CDR3 in DNA: TGTGCCAGCAGTCACCGGGACAGTAGGTACGAGCAGTACTTC. The chain carries TRBV28 and TRBJ2-7, with 7 bases fitting TRBD1. V lost 5 bases, J lost 4 bases, and 8 bases stayed unmatched. The CDR3 consists of 14 residues. In germline, CDR1 is MDHEN, CDR2 SYDVKM.

The rearrangement uses TRBV30 and TRBJ1-1; D gene unclear. The CDR3 length is 13 residues. Germline CDR1 reads GTSNPN; CDR2 reads SVGIG (reference sequence). V lost 0 bases and J 6 bases, leaving 11 bases between the germline ends. In DNA form, the CDR3 reads TGTGCCTGGAGTGTACCATCTCGGTCTGAAGCTTTCTTT. Amino acid sequence: CAWSVPSRSEAFF.

The chain combines TRBV18 with TRBJ1-4; 7 bases are shared with TRBD1. Trimming cost V 2 bases and J 5 bases; bases outside gene matches: 32. The CDR3 runs 24 residues. The germline gives CDR1 KGHSH, CDR2 LQKENI. CDR3 protein: CASSPFGQVWDRTLPNSSNEKLFF. Written as DNA, the CDR3 is TGTGCCAGCTCACCATTCGGACAGGTGTGGGACCGAACCTTACCTAATTCTTCAAATGAAAAACTGTTTTTT.

This chain links TRBV7-3 with TRBJ2-7; possible D gene TRBD2, 5 bases. Germline V gives CDR1 SGHTA, CDR2 FQGTGA. The V end was cut by 2 bases, the J end by 3 bases, with 11 bases between. The CDR3 covers 14 residues. The CDR3 loop is CASSLYPGSYEQYF. Here the CDR3 DNA reads TGTGCCAGCAGCTTATATCCGGGAAGCTACGAGCAGTACTTC.

The rearrangement uses TRBV3-1 (or the pseudogene TRBV3-2) and TRBJ2-2; TRBD2 matches at 8 bases. The CDR3 contains 16 residues. J lost 6 bases, V lost 4 bases, and 10 bases had no gene match. CDR1 and CDR2 (germline): LGHDT, YNNKEL (reference sequence). As DNA, the CDR3 is TGTGCCAGCAGCCCTTTAGCGGGAATTAACGCCGGGGAGCTGTTTTTT. Its protein is CASSPLAGINAGELFF.

V gene TRBV10-1 combines with J gene TRBJ2-1; 7 bases map to TRBD2. The ends lost 0 bases at V and 5 bases at J; junction bases unmatched: 7. The CDR3 loop spans 16 amino acids. Germline V CDR1 and CDR2: WNHNN, SYGVQD (reference sequence). The CDR3 here is CASSESGRERDNEQFF. As DNA, the CDR3 is TGCGCCAGCAGTGAGTCAGGGCGGGAGCGTGACAATGAGCAGTTCTTC.

The V and J genes are TRBV11-3 and TRBJ1-2; D is unclear. V was pared by 1 base and J by 8 bases, with 14 bases between. Looked up from germline, CDR1 is SGHNT and CDR2 is YENEEA. The CDR3 totals 14 residues. CDR3 nucleotide sequence: TGTGCCAGCAGCTTAGGTTCGAACCTTGCGGGCTACACCTTC. Amino acids: CASSLGSNLAGYTF.

CDR3 protein: CASSEQANPTDTQYF. The CDR3 DNA is TGTGCCAGCAGTGAACAAGCAAACCCCACAGATACGCAGTATTTT. J is TRBJ2-3 and V is TRBV2; D unclear. Trimming stripped 2 bases from V and 2 bases from J, with 11 bases between. This CDR3 is built from 15 residues. The V gene's germline CDR1 is SNHLY and CDR2 FYNNEI.

The rearrangement joins TRBV6-5 to TRBJ2-1; unclear D gene. The CDR3 runs 14 residues. CDR1 and CDR2 (germline): MNHEY, SVGAGI. Trimming pared 5 bases from V and 6 bases from J, leaving 14 bases between. CDR3 in DNA: TGTGCCAGCAGTCCTGGTGGCTCCCCCAATGAGCAGTTCTTC. Protein sequence: CASSPGGSPNEQFF.

CDR3 loop: CARRKLDRDLYGYTF. The CDR3 DNA reads as TGTGCCCGTAGGAAATTGGACAGGGACCTCTATGGCTACACCTTC. The rearrangement uses TRBV30 and TRBJ1-2; 8 bases agree with TRBD1. The CDR3 length is 15 residues. Germline-derived CDR1 and CDR2 are GTSNPN and SVGIG (reference sequence). V dropped 8 bases and J dropped 4; count of bases not matched to a gene: 15.

The chain carries TRBV5-8 and TRBJ2-5; possibly TRBD1 for D (6 bases). This CDR3 has 13 amino acids. Germline V lookup: CDR1 SGHTS, CDR2 YDEGEE. Deletions cut 3 bases from V and 2 bases from J, with 8 bases between. The CDR3 region is CASSWTVQETQYF. The DNA for the CDR3 is TGTGCCAGCAGCTGGACAGTTCAAGAGACCCAGTACTTC.

V is TRBV12-3 or TRBV12-4 and J is TRBJ1-2; D may be TRBD1 (5 bases). This CDR3 region has 13 residues. Between the trimmed V and J ends, which lost 5 bases and 4 bases, there was a span of 11 bases. For the CDR3, the DNA is TGTGCCAGCAGTGGGGGGGAAGGCTATGGCTACACCTTC. It is translated as CASSGGEGYGYTF.

The chain joins TRBV9 to TRBJ2-3; TRBD2 matches at 8 bases. Germline V CDR1 and CDR2: SGDLS, YYNGEE. CDR3 length: 17 amino acids. V shed 0 bases, J shed 3 bases, and the junction held 9 bases outside the gene matches. The CDR3 spells CASSVGAGTRETDTQYF. CDR3 DNA sequence: TGTGCCAGCAGCGTAGGCGCGGGGACTAGAGAAACAGATACGCAGTATTTT.

The chain is built from TRBV28 and TRBJ2-7; 7 bases are a match to TRBD1. This CDR3 has 14 amino acids. Germline lookup yields CDR1 MDHEN and CDR2 SYDVKM. The V segment lost 5 bases and the J segment 3 bases; nucleotides outside the gene matches: 7. The CDR3 nucleotides read TGTGCCAGCAGTGAAGGGACAGCTTACTACGAGCAGTACTTC. It specifies CASSEGTAYYEQYF. The whole variable domain, remainder taken from reference TRBV28 and TRBJ2-7, is DVKVTQSSRYLVKRTGEKVFLECVQDMDHENMFWYRQDPGLGLRLIYFSYDVKMKEKGDIPEGYSVSREKKERFSLILESASTNQTSMYLCASSEGTAYYEQYFGPGTRLTVT.

The chain has TRBV6-5 and TRBJ2-6; D uncertain. This CDR3 is 15 amino acids long. Trimming shortened V by 0 bases and J by 0 bases, and 3 bases separated the two germline ends. The germline V gene has CDR1 MNHEY and CDR2 SVGAGI. In nucleotides, the CDR3 is TGTGCCAGCAGTTACTCGTACTCTGGGGCCAACGTCCTGACTTTC. It codes for CASSYSYSGANVLTF.

This clone was recorded only once. The J gene is TRBJ1-4, the V gene TRBV19; 8 nucleotides match TRBD1. The CDR3 spans 14 residues. The junction had 6 bases not matched to a gene; V was cut back by 7 bases and J by 5 bases. Germline V gives CDR1 LNHDA, CDR2 SQIVND (reference sequence). In DNA, the CDR3 is TGTGCCAGTACCTGGACAGGGACAAATGAAAAACTGTTTTTT. It codes for CASTWTGTNEKLFF.

The chain has TRBV10-3 and TRBJ2-3, with D possibly matching TRBD2 (5 bases). CDR3 length: 14 amino acids. Trimming left V 6 bases short and J 3 bases short, with 13 bases between. Per germline, CDR1 ENHRY and CDR2 SYGVKD. Here the CDR3 DNA reads TGTGCCATCAGGAGGGCCGGAGAAACAGATACGCAGTATTTT. Protein product: CAIRRAGETDTQYF.

The J gene is TRBJ2-5, the V gene TRBV28; 10 bases line up with TRBD2. Per germline, CDR1 MDHEN and CDR2 SYDVKM. This CDR3 region has 19 residues. J was trimmed by 5 bases and V by 3 bases; bases with no gene match: 18. The CDR3: CASSFLLAGESGGEETQYF. The CDR3, as DNA: TGTGCCAGCAGTTTCCTGCTAGCGGGAGAATCGGGAGGGGAGGAGACCCAGTACTTC.

The rearrangement joins TRBV19 to TRBJ1-1; TRBD1 might be the D (6 bases). Germline assignment: CDR1 LNHDA and CDR2 SQIVND (reference sequence). CDR3 length: 16 residues. V was clipped by 9 bases and J by 1 base, with 21 bases between them. The CDR3 region is CASRQQGELGNTEAFF. CDR3 in DNA: TGTGCCAGCCGTCAACAGGGAGAATTAGGGAACACTGAAGCTTTCTTT.

The genes are TRBV7-3 and TRBJ2-7; 8 nucleotides match TRBD2. With V trimmed by 5 bases and J by 6 bases, 15 bases remained unmatched. Germline V gene lookup returns CDR1 SGHTA and CDR2 FQGTGA. The CDR3 spans 16 residues. The CDR3: CASSAGTAGGPGEQYF. Here the CDR3 DNA reads TGTGCCAGCAGCGCTGGGACTGCGGGGGGCCCTGGCGAGCAGTACTTC.